The rows below give T cell receptor beta chains drawn from one sample of a study of long-term antiretroviral therapy in people with HIV. Generated by immunoSEQ multiplex PCR, the TCRdb table keeps only in-frame clones and is missing some. The sample has around 26,000 clones, around 80% seen once. The starting material was unsorted PBMCs, obtained 0.5 years after starting antiretroviral therapy. These receptors were collected from a woman aged 40-49 years with HIV. The CDR3 runs from the conserved cysteine through the conserved F or W. A D gene is named only where the DNA matches it firmly. Clone size, where shown, is once, few, many, or a class for clones that have expanded.

d_gene	abundance	j_gene	v_gene	CDR3nt	CDR3aa
.	once	TRBJ1-6	TRBV28	TGTGCCAGCAGTTTAACCTCCCAGGTGCCCACTAATTCACCCCTCCACTTT	CASSLTSQVPTNSPLHF
.	.	TRBJ1-4	TRBV9	TGTGCCAGCAGCGTATCGACAGCAACTAATGAAAAACTGTTTTTT	CASSVSTATNEKLFF
.	.	TRBJ1-2	TRBV5-4	TGTGCCAGCAGCCTCTCGGGGGGTCCCAGGAGCGGCTACACCTTC	CASSLSGGPRSGYTF
.	.	TRBJ2-5	TRBV6-5	TGTGCCAGCAGTCAGGGTTTCCGAGAGACCCAGTACTTC	CASSQGFRETQYF
.	.	TRBJ1-1	TRBV5-1	TGCGCCAGCAGCTTGGCGGTCGACTTTTCCAACACTGAAGCTTTCTTT	CASSLAVDFSNTEAFF
TRBD1	.	TRBJ2-7	TRBV6-5	TGTGCCAGCAGTTACCTGGGACAGTTCTACGAGCAGTACTTC	CASSYLGQFYEQYF
TRBD2	.	TRBJ2-5	TRBV28	TGTGCCAGCAGCTTAGCGGGGGGGCAGGAGACCCAGTACTTC	CASSLAGGQETQYF
.	once	TRBJ2-5	TRBV5-4	TGTGCCAGCAAACTACTCGGGGGGCTGGGGCAAGAGACCCAGTACTTC	CASKLLGGLGQETQYF
TRBD2	.	TRBJ2-1	TRBV10-3	TGTGCCATGGCGGGGGGGGAGAATGAGCAGTTCTTC	CAMAGGENEQFF
.	.	TRBJ2-3	TRBV7-9	TGTGCCAGCAGCCCCAGGACCTCCTACACAGATACGCAGTATTTT	CASSPRTSYTDTQYF
.	.	TRBJ2-3	TRBV7-8	TGTGCCAGCAGCTTAGTAGTCGACCCCACAGATACGCAGTATTTT	CASSLVVDPTDTQYF
TRBD1	.	TRBJ2-1	TRBV7-2	TGTGCCAGCAGCTTTGGGGACAGGGAACGCAATGAGCAGTTCTTC	CASSFGDRERNEQFF
TRBD2	.	TRBJ2-3	TRBV5-6	TGTGCCAGCAGCCCGACTAGCGGGGGCACAGATACGCAGTATTTT	CASSPTSGGTDTQYF
.	.	TRBJ1-1	TRBV27	TGTGCCAGCAGTTTACGCAGGGCTGTCGACACTGAAGCTTTCTTT	CASSLRRAVDTEAFF
.	.	TRBJ1-2	TRBV19	TGTGCCAGTACCGGGGAGGGGTATGGCTACACCTTC	CASTGEGYGYTF
.	.	TRBJ2-3	TRBV7-9	TGTGCCAGCAGCACCCAGGGCCAGCTTACGGTAGGCACAGATACGCAGTATTTT	CASSTQGQLTVGTDTQYF
.	.	TRBJ2-7	TRBV5-4	TGTGCCAGCAGCTTCAGGGGAGGGAGGGAGCAGTACTTC	CASSFRGGREQYF
.	once	TRBJ2-2	TRBV15	TGTGCCACCAGCAGACCGGGGGACGCGAGCACCGGGGAGCTGTTTTTT	CATSRPGDASTGELFF
.	.	TRBJ1-3	TRBV6-5	TGTGCCAGCAGTTTATCCCTAGAGGCCTCTGGAAACACCATATATTTT	CASSLSLEASGNTIYF
.	few	TRBJ2-3	TRBV7-9	TGTGCCAGCAGCTCGTCGGGGGATACGCAGTATTTT	CASSSSGDTQYF
.	.	TRBJ1-6	TRBV5-1	TGCGCCAGCAGTTTGTCCGGGGACCTCGCTGGGTCACCCCTCCACTTT	CASSLSGDLAGSPLHF
.	few	TRBJ1-1	TRBV7-6	TGTGCCAGCAGCCCAGGGACGGCGAACACTGAAGCTTTCTTT	CASSPGTANTEAFF
.	.	TRBJ2-1	TRBV7-2	TGTGCCAGCAGCTTAGCGGGGGGGCGGCTCGGTGAGCAGTTCTTC	CASSLAGGRLGEQFF
.	.	TRBJ1-6	TRBV28	TGTGCCAGCAGTTTACGGGGACATCAGAATTCACCCCTCCACTTT	CASSLRGHQNSPLHF
.	.	TRBJ2-7	TRBV4-3	TGCGCCAGCAGCCAACGCAGGCAGTACGAGCAGTACTTC	CASSQRRQYEQYF
.	.	TRBJ1-2	TRBV6-1	TGTGCCAGCCCGGGAACATACTATGGCTACACCTTC	CASPGTYYGYTF
.	.	TRBJ2-7	TRBV28	TGTGCCAGCAGTTCCGACGGCTCCTACGAGCAGTACTTC	CASSSDGSYEQYF